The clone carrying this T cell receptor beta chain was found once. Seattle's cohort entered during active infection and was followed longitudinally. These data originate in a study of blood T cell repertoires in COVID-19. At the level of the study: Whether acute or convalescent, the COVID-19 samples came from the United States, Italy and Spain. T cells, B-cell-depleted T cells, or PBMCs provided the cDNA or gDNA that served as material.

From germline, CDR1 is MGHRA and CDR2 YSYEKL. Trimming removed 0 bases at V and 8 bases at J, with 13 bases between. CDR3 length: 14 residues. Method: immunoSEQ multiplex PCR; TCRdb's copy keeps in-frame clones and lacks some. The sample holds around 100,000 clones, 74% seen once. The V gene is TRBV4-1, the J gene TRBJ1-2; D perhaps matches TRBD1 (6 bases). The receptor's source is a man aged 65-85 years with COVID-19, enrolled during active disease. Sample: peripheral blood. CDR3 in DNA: TGCGCCAGCAGCCAAGATTGGGGGGGGCGAGGCTACACCTTC. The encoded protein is CASSQDWGGRGYTF.